This TCR beta chain was recorded in a study of T cell changes during pregnancy in multiple sclerosis. The CDR3 covers 15 residues. Losses at the gene ends were 4 bases for V and 4 bases for J; bases not matched to a gene: 3. The germline CDR1 and CDR2 sequences are KGHSH and LQKENI. Assay: immunoSEQ multiplex PCR; the TCRdb copy retains only in-frame clones and omits some. The sample consists of tens of thousands of clones, roughly 91% of them appearing once. The sample here was peripheral blood, taken after pregnancy. The receptor's source is a female donor in good health, enrolled as a control in a pregnancy study. The rearrangement uses TRBV18 and TRBJ2-2, with 10 nucleotides matching TRBD1. CDR3 coding DNA: TGTGCCAGCTCACTGGACAGGGGGGCCACCGGGGAGCTGTTTTTT. It is translated as CASSLDRGATGELFF.